Following are 5 T cell receptor beta chains from one sample sequenced in a study of beta chain features in type 1 diabetes. TCRB transcripts that were expressed got sequenced, as all of the isolated RNA had been reverse transcribed. Data came from immunoSEQ multiplex PCR; TCRdb stores just in-frame clones and leaves some out. The sample carries 200,000 to 250,000 clones, about 11% recorded once. Sequences were obtained from central memory CD4+ T cells from blood. All receptors derive from a man between 18 and 35 years old in good health.

The chain uses TRBV9 and TRBJ2-1, with unresolved D. Trimming left V 1 base short and J 9 bases short, with 11 bases between. The CDR3 runs 13 residues. Germline V gives CDR1 SGDLS, CDR2 YYNGEE. As DNA, the CDR3 is TGTGCCAGCAGCGTATTCTCGGACGGTGAGCAGTTCTTC. Translating gives CASSVFSDGEQFF.

The chain joins TRBV7-9 to TRBJ2-1, with D unresolved. In germline, CDR1 is SEHNR, CDR2 FQNEAQ (reference sequence). Trimming left V 5 bases short and J 2 bases short, with 1 base between. The CDR3 has 11 amino acids. The CDR3 here is CASSPYNEQFF. The CDR3 coding sequence is TGTGCCAGCAGCCCCTACAATGAGCAGTTCTTC.

This clone showed up many times. The chain carries TRBV6-5 and TRBJ2-3; 8 nucleotides agree with TRBD1. CDR1 is MNHEY and CDR2 is SVGAGI in the germline V gene. After removal of 4 bases from V and 3 bases from J, the junction contained 9 bases not matched to a gene. The CDR3 length is 16 residues. CDR3 sequence: CASSSRTGYSTDTQYF. CDR3 in DNA: TGTGCCAGCAGTTCCCGGACAGGGTATAGTACAGATACGCAGTATTTT.

V is TRBV7-2 and J is TRBJ2-3; unclear D gene. The V end was cut by 0 bases, the J end by 2 bases, with 9 bases between. CDR3 size: 15 residues. The germline V gene has CDR1 SGHTA and CDR2 FQGNSA. In DNA form, the CDR3 reads TGTGCCAGCAGCTTAGCCCTCCTGACCACAGATACGCAGTATTTT. This sequence encodes CASSLALLTTDTQYF.

This chain joins TRBV30 and TRBJ1-1; the D gene is possibly TRBD1 (6 bases). The germline V gene encodes CDR1 GTSNPN and CDR2 SVGIG (reference sequence). V was cut by 0 bases and J by 11 bases, with 13 bases left in between. The CDR3 has 12 amino acids. The CDR3 sequence is CAWSVGGSLAFF. Written as DNA, the CDR3 is TGTGCCTGGAGTGTAGGGGGGTCACTGGCTTTCTTT.